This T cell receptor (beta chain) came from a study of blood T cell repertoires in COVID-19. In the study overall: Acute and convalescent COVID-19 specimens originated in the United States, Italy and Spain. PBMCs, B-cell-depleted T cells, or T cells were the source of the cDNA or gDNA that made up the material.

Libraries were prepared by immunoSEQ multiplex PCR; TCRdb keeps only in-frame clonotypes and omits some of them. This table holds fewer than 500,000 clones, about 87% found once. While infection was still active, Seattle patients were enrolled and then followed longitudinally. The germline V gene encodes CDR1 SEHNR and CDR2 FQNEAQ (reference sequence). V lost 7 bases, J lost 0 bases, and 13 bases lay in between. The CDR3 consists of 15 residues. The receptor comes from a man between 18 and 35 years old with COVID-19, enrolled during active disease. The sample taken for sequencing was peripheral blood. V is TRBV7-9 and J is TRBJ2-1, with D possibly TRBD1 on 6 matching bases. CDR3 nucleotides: TGTGCCAGCATCACCACAGGGTCCTCCTACAATGAGCAGTTCTTC. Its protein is CASITTGSSYNEQFF. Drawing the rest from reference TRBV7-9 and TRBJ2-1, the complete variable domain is DTGVSQNPRHKITKRGQNVTFRCDPISEHNRLYWYRQTLGQGPEFLTYFQNEAQLEKSRLLSDRFSAERPKGSFSTLEIQRTEQGDSAMYLCASITTGSSYNEQFFGPGTRLTVL.